What follows is one T cell receptor beta chain and its context. Its antigen is unknown. TCRdb fed the 5' RACE reads into MiXCR, producing one record per CDR3 protein. The table lists about 100,000 distinct CDR3 sequences, about 15% of them singletons, with 39% in the top ten. CDR1 is MNHEY and CDR2 is SMNVEV in the germline V gene (reference sequence). Trimming cost V 3 bases and J 7 bases, with 10 bases left between them. The CDR3 sequence is 12 residues long. The data stem from a study of T-cell memory formation after mild COVID-19. Findings of the study overall: The pre-infection memory compartment contained some responding clones, suggesting cross-reactive memory joined.

The specimen sequenced was PBMCs or a T cell subset sorted from them (not recorded which). The TCR comes from a man aged 18 to 35 who had mild COVID-19 (a few samples of this study predate the infection). Cell type and time point are not known. The rearrangement uses TRBV27 and TRBJ2-7, with D unresolved. The CDR3 is CASSFNSGEQYF. CDR3 DNA: TGTGCCAGCAGTTTCAACTCCGGGGAGCAGTACTTC.